These T cell receptor beta chains were read from a single sample in a study of T cell responses to AZD1222 COVID-19 vaccine. Sequencing used immunoSEQ multiplex PCR; TCRdb keeps in-frame clones, though not all of them. The table has fewer than 150,000 clones, 80% to 90% seen once; the top ten hold 7% to 8%. Sequenced material: peripheral blood, taken on day 0 of AZD1222 vaccination. Receptors were obtained from an adult in good health. Each CDR3 is given with its conserved first and last residue. D genes are given only for firm matches. The size of a clone is reported for some rows only, either as once, few or many, or as a class for expanded clones.

j_gene: TRBJ2-7
d_gene: NA
v_gene: TRBV12-1
len: 12
abundance: NA
CDR3aa: CASSFLIREQYF
CDR3nt: TGTGCCAGCAGCTTTCTGATCCGGGAGCAGTACTTC

j_gene: TRBJ2-2
d_gene: NA
v_gene: TRBV7-9
len: 14
abundance: NA
CDR3aa: CASTLRENTGELFF
CDR3nt: TGTGCCAGCACGTTGCGGGAGAACACCGGGGAGCTGTTTTTT

j_gene: TRBJ1-5
d_gene: TRBD1
v_gene: TRBV29-1
len: 14
abundance: NA
CDR3aa: CSVRGGDSGQPQHF
CDR3nt: TGCAGCGTCAGAGGGGGGGACAGCGGGCAGCCCCAGCATTTT

j_gene: TRBJ1-5
d_gene: NA
v_gene: TRBV19
len: 15
abundance: NA
CDR3aa: CASSSQGGAGQPQHF
CDR3nt: TGTGCCAGTAGTTCACAGGGAGGGGCCGGTCAGCCCCAGCATTTT

j_gene: TRBJ1-3
d_gene: NA
v_gene: TRBV6-4
len: 14
abundance: NA
CDR3aa: CASPGMIPGNTIYF
CDR3nt: TGTGCCAGCCCTGGGATGATACCTGGAAACACCATATATTTT

j_gene: TRBJ2-2
d_gene: NA
v_gene: TRBV5-6
len: 15
abundance: NA
CDR3aa: CASARGSVNTGELFF
CDR3nt: TGTGCCAGCGCCCGGGGATCCGTCAACACCGGGGAGCTGTTTTTT

j_gene: TRBJ1-1
d_gene: TRBD1
v_gene: TRBV19
len: 14
abundance: NA
CDR3aa: CASSITGAVTEAFF
CDR3nt: TGTGCCAGTAGTATCACAGGGGCTGTCACTGAAGCTTTCTTT

j_gene: TRBJ2-2
d_gene: TRBD2
v_gene: TRBV4-1
len: 16
abundance: NA
CDR3aa: CASSRGVAGSTGELFF
CDR3nt: TGCGCCAGCAGCCGCGGGGTAGCGGGGAGCACCGGGGAGCTGTTTTTT

j_gene: TRBJ1-2
d_gene: NA
v_gene: TRBV10-1
len: 12
abundance: NA
CDR3aa: CASSWGSRGYTF
CDR3nt: TGCGCCAGCAGTTGGGGGTCTCGGGGCTACACCTTC

j_gene: TRBJ2-7
d_gene: NA
v_gene: TRBV16
len: 11
abundance: NA
CDR3aa: CASSQSHEQYF
CDR3nt: TGTGCCAGCAGCCAATCCCACGAGCAGTACTTC

j_gene: TRBJ2-7
d_gene: TRBD2
v_gene: TRBV28
len: 15
abundance: NA
CDR3aa: CATRRVGGAPYEQYF
CDR3nt: TGTGCCACCAGGCGGGTCGGGGGGGCCCCCTACGAGCAGTACTTC

j_gene: TRBJ2-1
d_gene: NA
v_gene: TRBV18
len: 14
abundance: NA
CDR3aa: CASSPPASRNEQFF
CDR3nt: TGTGCCAGCTCACCACCGGCTAGCCGCAATGAGCAGTTCTTC

j_gene: TRBJ2-5
d_gene: TRBD2
v_gene: TRBV9
len: 15
abundance: NA
CDR3aa: CASSVIAGGRGTQYF
CDR3nt: TGTGCCAGCAGCGTCATAGCGGGGGGCAGGGGGACCCAGTACTTC

j_gene: TRBJ1-5
d_gene: TRBD1
v_gene: TRBV3-1/TRBV3-2
len: 14
abundance: NA
CDR3aa: CASSPQGGNQPQHF
CDR3nt: TGTGCCAGCAGCCCCCAGGGGGGGAATCAGCCCCAGCATTTT

j_gene: TRBJ1-6
d_gene: NA
v_gene: TRBV5-1
len: 15
abundance: NA
CDR3aa: CASSPGPEGSSPLHF
CDR3nt: TGCGCCAGCAGCCCGGGACCCGAAGGGAGTTCACCCCTCCACTTT

j_gene: TRBJ1-3
d_gene: TRBD1
v_gene: TRBV3-1/TRBV3-2
len: 17
abundance: NA
CDR3aa: CASSQFPGQTSGNTIYF
CDR3nt: TGTGCCAGCAGCCAATTCCCGGGACAGACCTCTGGAAACACCATATATTTT

j_gene: TRBJ2-3
d_gene: TRBD1
v_gene: TRBV24-1
len: 15
abundance: NA
CDR3aa: CATARRDRGTDTQYF
CDR3nt: TGTGCCACCGCGAGGCGGGACAGGGGAACAGATACGCAGTATTTT

j_gene: TRBJ2-1
d_gene: NA
v_gene: TRBV15
len: 15
abundance: NA
CDR3aa: CATDESPSSYNEQFF
CDR3nt: TGTGCCACCGACGAAAGTCCCAGCTCCTACAATGAGCAGTTCTTC

j_gene: TRBJ1-2
d_gene: NA
v_gene: TRBV7-9
len: 15
abundance: once
CDR3aa: CASSLGQANSYGYTF
CDR3nt: TGTGCCAGCAGCTTGGGTCAGGCAAACTCGTATGGCTACACCTTC

j_gene: TRBJ2-6
d_gene: NA
v_gene: TRBV18
len: 16
abundance: NA
CDR3aa: CASSPDTYSGANVLTF
CDR3nt: TGTGCCAGCTCACCGGACACCTACTCTGGGGCCAACGTCCTGACTTTC

j_gene: TRBJ1-1
d_gene: NA
v_gene: TRBV30
len: 15
abundance: NA
CDR3aa: CAWSVGVGRNTEAFF
CDR3nt: TGTGCCTGGAGTGTGGGGGTGGGCCGGAACACTGAAGCTTTCTTT

j_gene: TRBJ2-3
d_gene: NA
v_gene: TRBV11-2
len: 12
abundance: NA
CDR3aa: CASSHSVDTQYF
CDR3nt: TGTGCCAGCAGCCATTCGGTAGATACGCAGTATTTT

j_gene: TRBJ1-5
d_gene: NA
v_gene: TRBV30
len: 13
abundance: NA
CDR3aa: CAWSAVGNQPQHF
CDR3nt: TGTGCCTGGAGTGCGGTGGGCAATCAGCCCCAGCATTTT

j_gene: TRBJ1-5
d_gene: NA
v_gene: TRBV30
len: 13
abundance: NA
CDR3aa: CAWSVGSNQPQHF
CDR3nt: TGTGCCTGGAGTGTGGGGAGCAATCAGCCCCAGCATTTT

j_gene: TRBJ1-3
d_gene: NA
v_gene: TRBV7-2
len: 15
abundance: NA
CDR3aa: CASSFTGTSGNTIYF
CDR3nt: TGTGCCAGCAGCTTTACAGGGACCTCTGGAAACACCATATATTTT

j_gene: TRBJ2-1
d_gene: TRBD1
v_gene: TRBV10-3
len: 13
abundance: NA
CDR3aa: CAISRTGSNEQFF
CDR3nt: TGTGCCATCAGTAGGACAGGGAGCAATGAGCAGTTCTTC